Reported below is one T cell receptor (beta chain). Its antigen is not known. The sample is drawn from a study of early stage breast cancer tumors. Study-wide results and limits: Most shared enriched TCRB sequences were commonly generated ones.

Only in-frame clones appear in the TCRdb table, and some are missing; sequencing was by immunoSEQ multiplex PCR. This sample has 25,000 to 35,000 clones, with around 53% found just once. Tumor samples used roughly 20-50 mg of diced tissue. The clonotype originates from a person in their fifties with breast cancer. The sample was breast tumor tissue.

The CDR3 nucleotides are TGTGCCAGCAGCCCGGGGGTAGTATCCTACGAGCAGTACTTC. It specifies CASSPGVVSYEQYF. The V gene is TRBV7-9, the J gene TRBJ2-7; weak D call: TRBD2 (6 bases). Trimming took off 5 bases at V and 1 base at J, with 12 bases between the two ends. This CDR3 region has 14 residues. Germline CDR1 is SEHNR and CDR2 is FQNEAQ (reference sequence).